The entry below gives a single T cell receptor (beta chain) sequence along with its context. The data originate from a study of shared T cell receptors in the human thymus. CDR3 length: 14 residues. Germline V gene lookup returns CDR1 GTSNPN and CDR2 SVGIG (reference sequence). V lost 0 bases, J lost 5 bases, and 14 bases lay in between. Profiled with immunoSEQ multiplex PCR; TCRdb holds only in-frame clones, not every one. The table shows under 850,000 clones, with 85% to 90% occurring only once. These sequences were also reported in another study, on human thymus T cells. From that second work: Thymic resections from corrective heart surgery supplied the tissue. Thymic and blood repertoires seemed to show skewed V and J gene use.

The receptor comes from a boy in the first two years of life with a congenital heart defect. The specimen sequenced was thymocytes. The rearrangement joins TRBV30 to TRBJ2-7, with D uncertain. CDR3 coding DNA: TGTGCCTGGAGTGTACGCCCCGTCGAGGACGAGCAGTACTTC. It encodes CAWSVRPVEDEQYF.